This T cell receptor (beta chain) was obtained from a study of blood T cell repertoires in COVID-19. Trimming left V 4 bases short and J 4 bases short, with 8 bases between. Germline loops: CDR1 SGHVS, CDR2 FNYEAQ. This CDR3 has 12 residues. In the original analysis: Nucleated cell counts were estimated from reference gene primer amplification. Profiled with immunoSEQ multiplex PCR; TCRdb holds only in-frame clones, not every one. V and J calls and clone size are as listed in that table; D and trimming were resolved from the DNA. The data show under 150,000 clones, 84% seen once. The V and J genes are TRBV7-6 and TRBJ2-7, with a possible D match to TRBD1 (6 bases). The sequence derives from a human donor in a cohort sampled during active COVID-19. Input material: peripheral blood. The DNA of the CDR3 is TGTGCCAGCAGCTATCAGGGGTACGAGCAGTACTTC. Residues: CASSYQGYEQYF.